The clone carrying this TCR beta chain was seen only a few times. The target antigen is unknown. The data belong to a study of identical twins. Germline CDR1 is SGHDN and CDR2 is FVKESK. This CDR3 region has 13 residues. The V gene lost 0 bases and the J gene lost 7 bases, with 10 bases spanning the gap. Study-wide points: Within cord blood, abundant beta clonotypes carried fewer insertions, but memory repertoires showed no such trend.

TCRdb independently ran MiXCR on the 5' RACE reads; one entry per CDR3 protein. The top ten hold 5% to 5.5% of the sample, which has about 220,000 distinct CDR3 sequences, roughly 10% seen once. This sequence joins TRBV14 and TRBJ2-7; D is undetermined. What was sequenced was memory (CD45RO+) T cells sorted from blood. The clonotype originates from a woman aged 18-29 years in good health. The CDR3 DNA sequence: TGTGCCAGCAGCCAAGATTGGGCGAGGGAGCAGTACTTC. This encodes CASSQDWAREQYF.